The 7 T cell receptor beta chains below come from one sample, sequenced in a study of shared clonotypes between healthy human individuals. The table came from immunoSEQ multiplex PCR; TCRdb's copy has only in-frame clones and leaves some out. The data show roughly 2 million clones, with around 96% seen just once and roughly 1% held by the top ten. CD8 cells regarded as naive lacked CD45RO, were positively chosen for CCR7, and omitted terminally differentiated effector memory CD45RA+ cells. The sequencing sample was made of naive CD8+ T cells sorted from blood. These receptors originate from a man between 18 and 35 years old in good health.

The V call is TRBV6-5, the J call TRBJ1-5; no definite D call. CDR1 MNHEY and CDR2 SVGAGI come from the germline V gene. The CDR3 consists of 13 residues. Trimming shortened V by 7 bases and J by 2 bases, and 9 bases separated the two germline ends. The chain's CDR3 is CASTNGGNQPQHF. As DNA, the CDR3 is TGTGCCAGCACAAACGGGGGCAATCAGCCCCAGCATTTT.

The table lists this clone with a few counts. The chain recombines TRBV4-1 with TRBJ1-5; D may be TRBD1 (5 bases). Germline V gives CDR1 MGHRA, CDR2 YSYEKL. The CDR3 runs 14 residues. The V and J ends lost 4 bases and 3 bases respectively, with 10 bases between them. The CDR3 sequence is CASSPTGLNQPQHF. As DNA, the CDR3 is TGCGCCAGCAGCCCCACAGGCCTCAATCAGCCCCAGCATTTT.

The rearrangement uses TRBV5-1 and TRBJ1-2; 9 nucleotides match TRBD1. Losses at the gene ends were 4 bases for V and 8 bases for J; bases not matched to a gene: 6. Germline-derived CDR1 and CDR2 are SGHRS and YFSETQ. The CDR3 extends over 13 amino acids. CDR3 protein: CASSRGQGSGYTF. CDR3 nucleotide sequence: TGCGCCAGCAGCCGGGGACAGGGTAGCGGCTACACCTTC.

Of note for this clone: The same CDR3 arises from other DNA sequences in this sample as well. V is TRBV7-9 and J is TRBJ2-5, with D perhaps assigned TRBD1 or TRBD2 (5 bases each). V lost 5 bases and J lost 1, with 11 bases in between. The CDR3 is 14 residues long. Germline V lookup: CDR1 SEHNR, CDR2 FQNEAQ (reference sequence). CDR3 amino acids: CASSPRDGQETQYF. The DNA for the CDR3 is TGTGCCAGCAGCCCAAGGGACGGCCAAGAGACCCAGTACTTC. The complete variable domain, with remaining parts taken from reference TRBV7-9 and TRBJ2-5, reads DTGVSQNPRHKITKRGQNVTFRCDPISEHNRLYWYRQTLGQGPEFLTYFQNEAQLEKSRLLSDRFSAERPKGSFSTLEIQRTEQGDSAMYLCASSPRDGQETQYFGPGTRLLVL.

V gene TRBV25-1 combines with J gene TRBJ2-2, with 11 bases fitting TRBD2. The CDR3 contains 18 residues. V was pared by 3 bases and J by 1 base, with 7 bases of the junction left unmatched. The germline V gene has CDR1 MGHDK and CDR2 SYGVNS. The CDR3 reads CASSEGGLAGGNTGELFF. CDR3 nucleotide sequence: TGTGCCAGCAGTGAGGGCGGACTAGCGGGTGGGAACACCGGGGAGCTGTTTTTT.

This chain connects TRBV6-5 to TRBJ2-3, with D perhaps matching TRBD2 (5 bases). V was clipped by 4 bases and J by 6 bases, with 8 bases between them. The germline CDR1 and CDR2 sequences are MNHEY and SVGAGI. This CDR3 contains 12 residues. DNA of the CDR3: TGTGCCAGCAGTTTCGAGGGCGATACGCAGTATTTT. This codes for CASSFEGDTQYF.

This chain connects TRBV27 to TRBJ2-3, with 9 bases that match TRBD1. CDR1 and CDR2 from the germline V gene are MNHEY and SMNVEV (reference sequence). The V and J ends lost 5 bases and 3 bases, in that order; junction bases with no gene match: 9. The CDR3 runs 16 residues. The CDR3 is CASSPMTGGWTDTQYF. CDR3 nucleotides: TGTGCCAGCAGTCCGATGACAGGGGGGTGGACAGATACGCAGTATTTT.